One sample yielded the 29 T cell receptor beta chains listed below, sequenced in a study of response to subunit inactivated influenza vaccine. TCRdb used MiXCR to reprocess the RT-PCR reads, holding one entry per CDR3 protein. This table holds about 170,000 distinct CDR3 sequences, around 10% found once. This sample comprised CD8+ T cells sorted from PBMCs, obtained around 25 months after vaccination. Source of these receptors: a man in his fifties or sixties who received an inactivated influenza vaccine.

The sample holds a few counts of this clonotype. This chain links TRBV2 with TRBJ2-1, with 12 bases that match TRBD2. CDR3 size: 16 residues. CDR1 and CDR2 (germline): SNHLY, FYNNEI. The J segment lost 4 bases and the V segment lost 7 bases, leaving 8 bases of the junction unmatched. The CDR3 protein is CASTLAGGNLYNEQFF. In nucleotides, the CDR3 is TGTGCCAGCACACTAGCGGGGGGCAATCTTTACAATGAGCAGTTCTTC. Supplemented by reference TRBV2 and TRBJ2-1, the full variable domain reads EPEVTQTPSHQVTQMGQEVILRCVPISNHLYFYWYRQILGQKVEFLVSFYNNEISEKSEIFDDQFSVERPDGSNFTLKIRSTKLEDSAMYFCASTLAGGNLYNEQFFGPGTRLTVL.

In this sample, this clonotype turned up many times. The CDR3: CATSDLGGVTGNEQFF. The CDR3 coding sequence is TGTGCCACCAGTGATTTGGGGGGGGTGACGGGCAATGAGCAGTTCTTC. This chain uses TRBV24-1 with TRBJ2-1, with TRBD2 matching over 7 bases. With 0 bases clipped from V and 6 bases from J, the junction kept 7 bases outside the gene matches. The CDR3 totals 16 residues. Germline CDR1 is KGHDR and CDR2 is SFDVKD.

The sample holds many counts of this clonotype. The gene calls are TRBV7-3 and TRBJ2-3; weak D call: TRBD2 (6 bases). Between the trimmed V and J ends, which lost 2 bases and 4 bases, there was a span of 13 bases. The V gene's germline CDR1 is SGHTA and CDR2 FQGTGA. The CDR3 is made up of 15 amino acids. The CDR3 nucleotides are TGTGCCAGCAGCTTATTTGGCGGGAATGCAGATACGCAGTATTTT. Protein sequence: CASSLFGGNADTQYF.

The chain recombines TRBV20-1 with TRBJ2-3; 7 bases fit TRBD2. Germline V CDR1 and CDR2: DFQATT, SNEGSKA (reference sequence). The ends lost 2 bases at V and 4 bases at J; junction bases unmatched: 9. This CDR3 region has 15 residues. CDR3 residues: CSARFAGEVADTQYF. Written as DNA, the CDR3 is TGCAGTGCTAGATTTGCGGGAGAAGTAGCAGATACGCAGTATTTT.

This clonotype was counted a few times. The chain's CDR3 is CASSLILRETQYF. The CDR3 DNA is TGTGCCAGCAGTTTAATCCTCAGAGAGACCCAGTACTTC. The chain combines TRBV12-3 or TRBV12-4 with TRBJ2-5; D remains unclear. The CDR3 loop spans 13 amino acids. The ends were cut back, 2 bases at V and 4 bases at J, with 8 bases in the middle.

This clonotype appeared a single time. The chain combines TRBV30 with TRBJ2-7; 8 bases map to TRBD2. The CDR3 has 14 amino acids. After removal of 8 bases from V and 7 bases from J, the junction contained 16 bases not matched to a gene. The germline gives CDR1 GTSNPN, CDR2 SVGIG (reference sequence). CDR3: CAGTTGAGAGEQYF. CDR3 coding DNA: TGTGCCGGGACAACCGGAGCGGGAGCGGGGGAGCAGTACTTC.

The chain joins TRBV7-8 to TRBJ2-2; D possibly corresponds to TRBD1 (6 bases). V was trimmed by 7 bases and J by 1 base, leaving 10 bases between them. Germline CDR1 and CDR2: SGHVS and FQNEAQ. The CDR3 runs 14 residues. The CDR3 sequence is CASNPTGNTGELFF. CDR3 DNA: TGTGCCAGCAATCCGACAGGGAACACCGGGGAGCTGTTTTTT.

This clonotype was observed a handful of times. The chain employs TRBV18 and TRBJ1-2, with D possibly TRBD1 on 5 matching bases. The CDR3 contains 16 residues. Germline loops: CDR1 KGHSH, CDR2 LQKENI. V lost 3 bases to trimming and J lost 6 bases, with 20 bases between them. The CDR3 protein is CASSPSPGTPEHGYTF. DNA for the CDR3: TGTGCCAGCTCACCCAGCCCCGGGACTCCGGAACATGGCTACACCTTC.

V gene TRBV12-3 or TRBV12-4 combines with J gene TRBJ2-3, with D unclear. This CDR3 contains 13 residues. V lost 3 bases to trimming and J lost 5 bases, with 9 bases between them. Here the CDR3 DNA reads TGTGCCAGCAGTTTCCTCCTCCTAGATACGCAGTATTTT. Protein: CASSFLLLDTQYF.

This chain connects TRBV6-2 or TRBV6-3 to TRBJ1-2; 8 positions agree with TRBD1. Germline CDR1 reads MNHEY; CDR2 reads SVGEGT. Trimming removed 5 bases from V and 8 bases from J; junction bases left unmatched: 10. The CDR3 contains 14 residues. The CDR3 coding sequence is TGTGCCAGCAGTCTTGACAGGGGAATGAGAGGCTACACCTTC. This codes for CASSLDRGMRGYTF.

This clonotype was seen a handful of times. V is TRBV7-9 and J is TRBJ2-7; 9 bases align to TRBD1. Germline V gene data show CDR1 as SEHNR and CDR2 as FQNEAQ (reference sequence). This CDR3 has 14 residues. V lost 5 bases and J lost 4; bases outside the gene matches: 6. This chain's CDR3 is CASSPRDREYEQYF. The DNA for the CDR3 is TGTGCCAGCAGCCCCCGGGACAGGGAGTACGAGCAGTACTTC.

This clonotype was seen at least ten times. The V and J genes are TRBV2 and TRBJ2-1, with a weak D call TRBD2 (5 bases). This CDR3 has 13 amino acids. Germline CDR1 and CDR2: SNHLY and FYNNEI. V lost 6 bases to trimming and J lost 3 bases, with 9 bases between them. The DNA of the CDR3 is TGTGCCAGCAGCCGTACTAGCTACAATGAGCAGTTCTTC. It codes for CASSRTSYNEQFF. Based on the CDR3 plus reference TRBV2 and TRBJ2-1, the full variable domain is EPEVTQTPSHQVTQMGQEVILRCVPISNHLYFYWYRQILGQKVEFLVSFYNNEISEKSEIFDDQFSVERPDGSNFTLKIRSTKLEDSAMYFCASSRTSYNEQFFGPGTRLTVL.

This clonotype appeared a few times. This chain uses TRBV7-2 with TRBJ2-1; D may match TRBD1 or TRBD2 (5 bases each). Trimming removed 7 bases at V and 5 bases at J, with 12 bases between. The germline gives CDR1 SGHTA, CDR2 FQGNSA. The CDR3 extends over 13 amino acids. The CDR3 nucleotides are TGTGCCAGCAAAAGGTTGGGGGACAATGAGCAGTTCTTC. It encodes CASKRLGDNEQFF.

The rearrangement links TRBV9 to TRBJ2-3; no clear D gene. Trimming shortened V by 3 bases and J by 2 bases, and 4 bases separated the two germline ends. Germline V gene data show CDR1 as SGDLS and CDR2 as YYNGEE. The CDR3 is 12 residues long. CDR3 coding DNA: TGTGCCAGCAGCGGCTTCACAGATACGCAGTATTTT. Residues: CASSGFTDTQYF.

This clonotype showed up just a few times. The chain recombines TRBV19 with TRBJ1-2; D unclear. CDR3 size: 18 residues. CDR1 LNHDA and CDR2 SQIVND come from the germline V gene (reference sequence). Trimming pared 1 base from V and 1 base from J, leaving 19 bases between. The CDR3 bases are TGTGCCAGTAGTATAGTAGAAGGCGGACGTTCCGATAACTATGGCTACACCTTC. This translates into CASSIVEGGRSDNYGYTF. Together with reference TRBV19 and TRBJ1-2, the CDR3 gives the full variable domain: DGGITQSPKYLFRKEGQNVTLSCEQNLNHDAMYWYRQDPGQGLRLIYYSQIVNDFQKGDIAEGYSVSREKKESFPLTVTSAQKNPTAFYLCASSIVEGGRSDNYGYTFGSGTRLTVV.

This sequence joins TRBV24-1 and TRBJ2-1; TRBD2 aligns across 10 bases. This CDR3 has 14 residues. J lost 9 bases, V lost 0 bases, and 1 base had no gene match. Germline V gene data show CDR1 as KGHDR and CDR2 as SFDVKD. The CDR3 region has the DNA TGTGCCACCAGTGATTTGGTAGCGGGGGGTGAGCAGTTCTTC. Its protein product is CATSDLVAGGEQFF.

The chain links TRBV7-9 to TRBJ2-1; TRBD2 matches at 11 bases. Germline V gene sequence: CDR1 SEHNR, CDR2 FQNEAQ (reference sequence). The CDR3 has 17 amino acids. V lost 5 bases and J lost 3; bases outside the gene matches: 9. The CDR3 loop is CASSPVGLAANYNEQFF. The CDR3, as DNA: TGTGCCAGCAGCCCAGTGGGACTAGCGGCGAACTACAATGAGCAGTTCTTC.

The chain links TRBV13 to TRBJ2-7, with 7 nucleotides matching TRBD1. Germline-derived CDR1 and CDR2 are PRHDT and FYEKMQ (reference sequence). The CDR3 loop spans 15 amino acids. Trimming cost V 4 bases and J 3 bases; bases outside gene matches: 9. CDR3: CASSSQQGLNYEQYF. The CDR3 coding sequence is TGTGCCAGCAGCTCGCAACAGGGGCTGAACTACGAGCAGTACTTC.

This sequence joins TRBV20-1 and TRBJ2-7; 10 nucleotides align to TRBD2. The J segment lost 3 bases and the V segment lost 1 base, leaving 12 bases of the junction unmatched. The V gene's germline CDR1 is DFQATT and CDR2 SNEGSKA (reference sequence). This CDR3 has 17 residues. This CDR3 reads CSARVPGLAITVYEQYF. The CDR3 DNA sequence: TGCAGTGCTAGAGTCCCGGGACTAGCGATTACCGTCTACGAGCAGTACTTC.

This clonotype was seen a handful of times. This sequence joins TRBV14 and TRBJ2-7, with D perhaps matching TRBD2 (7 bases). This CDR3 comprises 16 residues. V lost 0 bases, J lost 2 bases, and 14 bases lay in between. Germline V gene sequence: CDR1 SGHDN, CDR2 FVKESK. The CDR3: CASSQDAGASAYEQYF. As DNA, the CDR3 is TGTGCCAGCAGCCAAGACGCGGGGGCTTCGGCCTACGAGCAGTACTTC.

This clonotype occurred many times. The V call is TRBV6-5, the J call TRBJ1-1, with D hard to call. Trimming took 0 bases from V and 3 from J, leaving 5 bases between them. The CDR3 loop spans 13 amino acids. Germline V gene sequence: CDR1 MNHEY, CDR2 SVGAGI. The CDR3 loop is CASSYSTYTEAFF. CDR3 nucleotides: TGTGCCAGCAGTTACTCGACATACACTGAAGCTTTCTTT.

The CDR3 DNA follows: TGCGCCAGTAGCCCGGTCGGGAGCACAGATACGCAGTATTTT. Residues: CASSPVGSTDTQYF. The V gene is TRBV5-1, the J gene TRBJ2-3; D is uncertain. The V end lost 8 bases, the J end lost 0 bases, and 13 bases lay between the germline ends. CDR1 SGHRS and CDR2 YFSETQ come from the germline V gene. The CDR3 consists of 14 residues.

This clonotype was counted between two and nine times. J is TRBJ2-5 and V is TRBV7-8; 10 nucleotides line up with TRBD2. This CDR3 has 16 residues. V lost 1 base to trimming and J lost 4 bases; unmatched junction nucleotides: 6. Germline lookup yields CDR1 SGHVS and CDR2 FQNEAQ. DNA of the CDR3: TGTGCCAGCAGCTTAGGAGCAGCGGGAGGGGGAGAGACCCAGTACTTC. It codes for CASSLGAAGGGETQYF.

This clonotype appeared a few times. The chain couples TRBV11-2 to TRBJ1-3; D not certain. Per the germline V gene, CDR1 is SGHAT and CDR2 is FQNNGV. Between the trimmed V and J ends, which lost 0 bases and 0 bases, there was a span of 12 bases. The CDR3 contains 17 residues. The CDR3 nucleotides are TGTGCCAGCAGCTTAGATAGCAGGCTTACCTCTGGAAACACCATATATTTT. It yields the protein CASSLDSRLTSGNTIYF.

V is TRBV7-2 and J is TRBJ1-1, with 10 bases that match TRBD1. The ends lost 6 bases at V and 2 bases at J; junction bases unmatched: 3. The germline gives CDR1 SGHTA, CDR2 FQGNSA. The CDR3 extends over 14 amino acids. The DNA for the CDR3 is TGTGCCAGCAGGAGGGACAGGGGAAACACTGAAGCTTTCTTT. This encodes CASRRDRGNTEAFF.

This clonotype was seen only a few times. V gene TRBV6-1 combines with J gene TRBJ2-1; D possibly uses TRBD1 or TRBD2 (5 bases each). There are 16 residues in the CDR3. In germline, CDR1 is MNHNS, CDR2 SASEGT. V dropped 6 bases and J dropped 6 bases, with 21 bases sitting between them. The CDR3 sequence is CASSASVGEWFNEQFF. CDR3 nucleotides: TGTGCCAGCAGCGCGTCCGTGGGGGAGTGGTTCAATGAGCAGTTCTTC.

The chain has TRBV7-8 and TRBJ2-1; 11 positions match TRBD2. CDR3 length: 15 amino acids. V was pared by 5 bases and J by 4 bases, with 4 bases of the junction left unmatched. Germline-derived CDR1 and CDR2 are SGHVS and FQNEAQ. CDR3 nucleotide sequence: TGTGCCAGCAGCGATACTAGCGGGAGTTACAATGAGCAGTTCTTC. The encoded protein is CASSDTSGSYNEQFF.

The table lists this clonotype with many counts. The DNA of the CDR3 is TGTGCCAGCAGCCAAGGGTTGGGTTTCATCGGGGAGCTGTTTTTT. Translation: CASSQGLGFIGELFF. The J gene is TRBJ2-2, the V gene TRBV4-2; D remains unclear. CDR3 length: 15 amino acids. Trimming stripped 1 base from V and 7 bases from J, with 13 bases between. CDR1 LGHNA and CDR2 YNFKEQ come from the germline V gene.

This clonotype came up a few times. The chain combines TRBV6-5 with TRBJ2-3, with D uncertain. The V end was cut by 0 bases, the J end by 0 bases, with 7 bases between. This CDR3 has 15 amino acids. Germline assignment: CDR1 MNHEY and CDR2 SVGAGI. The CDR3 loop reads CASSYSRLSTDTQYF. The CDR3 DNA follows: TGTGCCAGCAGTTACTCCCGACTGAGCACAGATACGCAGTATTTT.